The sequence of this TCR beta chain was determined in a study of shared clonotypes between healthy human individuals. Every immunoSEQ plate was one replicate of a subset's evenly spread DNA. Sequencing used immunoSEQ multiplex PCR; TCRdb keeps in-frame clones, though not all of them. The sample holds fewer than 600,000 clones, around 78% seen once. This CDR3 is built from 13 residues. V trimming: 7 bases; J trimming: 6 bases; junction bases outside the gene matches: 8. Germline V gene data show CDR1 as SQVTM and CDR2 as ANQGSEA. The V and J genes are TRBV29-1 and TRBJ2-1, with 8 bases that match TRBD1. Specimen: PBMCs. This receptor was identified in a woman aged 40 to 50 in good health. Some clones in this sample may be carry-over from other donors' samples. DNA for the CDR3: TGCAGCGGCGACAGGGGCTCCGGCAATGAGCAGTTCTTC. It translates to CSGDRGSGNEQFF.